This TCR beta chain was identified during a study of Tregs in tolerant kidney transplant recipients. General observations from the study: Some patients' samples used different primers over time, so nucleotide sequences weren't comparable. Few patients were studied, so findings need validation in larger groups. Activated donor B cell expansion appeared to reveal the most relevant donor-specific TCRbeta repertoire.

Mixed chimerism was transient after nonmyeloablative marrow transplants from related graft donors. Unstimulated regulatory T cells (CD4+CD25+CD127-), CD4+CD25- non-regulatory cells, CD4 and CD8 cells were FACS-sorted from thawed PBMCs. In regard to this clone: Antigen unknown.

Profiled with immunoSEQ multiplex PCR; TCRdb holds only in-frame clones, not every one. The table has 80,000 or so clones, 91% seen once. The CDR3 loop spans 17 amino acids. Trimming removed 1 base from V and 7 bases from J; junction bases left unmatched: 10. Germline assignment: CDR1 SGHNT and CDR2 YENEEA. Sequencing used CD4+ T cells from blood (PBMCs), obtained 24 months after the transplant. The sequence was collected from a human patient who received a combined kidney and bone marrow transplant. Some T cells may be transferred from the graft donor. V is TRBV11-3 and J is TRBJ2-1; 10 bases agree with TRBD2. In DNA, the CDR3 is TGTGCCAGCAGCTTAGCCGCGGGGCTAGCGGGAGATAATGAGCAGTTCTTC. Residues: CASSLAAGLAGDNEQFF.